Sequencing of this TCR beta chain was carried out in a study of PD-1 blockade in classical Hodgkin lymphoma. General observations from the study: Before treatment, complete responders showed about the same diversity as newly diagnosed patients.

The assay was immunoSEQ multiplex PCR, and TCRdb's table has in-frame clones only and misses some. The sample carries roughly 13,000 clones, approximately 83% recorded once. Time point given: cycle 4 day 1 (C4D1), after about 6 weeks of nivolumab. Patients all relapsed after autologous stem cell transplantation, and there was variation in brentuximab vedotin exposure. By magnetic negative selection, CD4+ T cells were purified from thawed PBMCs. Progressive disease, partial response or complete response was each patient's best response. This CDR3 has 15 amino acids. V gave up 1 base and J gave up 3 bases, with 13 bases separating them. The germline CDR1 and CDR2 sequences are SGHTA and FQGNSA. Turning to this clone: Antigen unknown.

The specimen comprised CD4+ T cells from blood, sampled before the fourth cycle of nivolumab. The V gene is TRBV7-2, the J gene TRBJ2-7; a possible D gene is TRBD1 (6 bases). This clonotype originated in a human donor with classical Hodgkin lymphoma. The CDR3 region is CASSLVGGVGYEQYF. Here the CDR3 DNA reads TGTGCCAGCAGCTTAGTTGGGGGCGTCGGCTACGAGCAGTACTTC.